These 29 T cell receptor beta chains came from one sample sequenced in a study of blood T cell repertoires in COVID-19. TCRdb keeps only in-frame clones here, not all; method: immunoSEQ multiplex PCR. This sample has around 160,000 clones, with roughly four fifths found just once. Material for sequencing was peripheral blood. The source is a woman of 80 years or more with acute or convalescent COVID-19.

Turning to this clone: The same CDR3 arises from other DNA sequences in this sample as well. The chain carries TRBV7-6 and TRBJ1-2; the match to TRBD1 covers 9 bases. The ends lost 1 base at V and 1 base at J; junction bases unmatched: 1. Looked up from germline, CDR1 is SGHVS and CDR2 is FNYEAQ. The CDR3 has 15 amino acids. The CDR3 sequence: CASSLGQGGNYGYTF. DNA for the CDR3: TGTGCCAGCAGCTTAGGACAGGGGGGTAACTATGGCTACACCTTC.

The chain links TRBV28 to TRBJ2-7, with 9 bases matching TRBD1. CDR1 is MDHEN, CDR2 SYDVKM, per germline. This CDR3 region has 13 residues. The ends lost 7 bases at V and 8 bases at J; junction bases unmatched: 9. The CDR3 sequence is CASTTGTGYKQYF. The CDR3 coding sequence is TGTGCCAGCACAACCGGGACAGGGTATAAGCAGTACTTC.

This chain links TRBV5-1 with TRBJ2-1; 10 bases align to TRBD2. V gave up 3 bases and J gave up 8 bases; unmatched junction bases: 11. The CDR3 has 16 residues. CDR1 is SGHRS, CDR2 YFSETQ, per germline. The CDR3 loop reads CASSSLSGGAIDEQFF. The CDR3 coding sequence is TGCGCCAGCAGCTCCCTGAGCGGGGGGGCTATCGATGAGCAGTTCTTC.

The chain combines TRBV6-2 or TRBV6-3 with TRBJ2-1, with TRBD1 matching 9 bases. The junction had 9 bases not matched to a gene; V was cut back by 2 bases and J by 7 bases. The CDR3 totals 16 residues. In germline, CDR1 is MNHEY, CDR2 SVGEGT. CDR3 region: CASSYPLWTGENEQFF. In DNA form, the CDR3 reads TGTGCCAGCAGTTACCCTTTATGGACAGGGGAAAATGAGCAGTTCTTC.

The chain is built from TRBV6-5 and TRBJ1-5; D is undetermined. Germline CDR1 reads MNHEY; CDR2 reads SVGAGI. The CDR3 has 13 residues. With 3 bases removed from V and 6 bases from J, the gap between germline ends came to 9 bases. This chain's CDR3 is CASSYEWSQPQHF. The CDR3, as DNA: TGTGCCAGCAGTTATGAGTGGAGTCAGCCCCAGCATTTT.

This clone was detected once. The chain carries TRBV10-3 and TRBJ1-2, with 9 bases matching TRBD1. Germline V CDR1 and CDR2: ENHRY, SYGVKD. This CDR3 has 11 amino acids. After removal of 4 bases from V and 13 bases from J, the junction contained 4 bases not matched to a gene. In DNA, the CDR3 is TGTGCCATCAGTGGGGACAGGGCCCCCACCTTC. This codes for CAISGDRAPTF.

The CDR3 region is CASSPGGQGIYGYTF. The CDR3 region has the DNA TGTGCCAGCTCCCCGGGAGGACAGGGGATCTATGGCTACACCTTC. This sequence joins TRBV18 and TRBJ1-2, with 9 bases matching TRBD1. Germline V CDR1 and CDR2: KGHSH, LQKENI. V lost 6 bases and J lost 4; bases outside the gene matches: 9. This CDR3 is 15 amino acids long. Drawing the rest from reference TRBV18 and TRBJ1-2, the complete variable domain is NAGVMQNPRHLVRRRGQEARLRCSPMKGHSHVYWYRQLPEEGLKFMVYLQKENIIDESGMPKERFSAEFPKEGPSILRIQQVVRGDSAAYFCASSPGGQGIYGYTFGSGTRLTVV.

Only a few counts were recorded for this clone. This rearrangement joins TRBV4-3 to TRBJ1-3; D unresolved. The germline CDR1 and CDR2 sequences are LGHNA and YSLEER. The CDR3 extends over 16 amino acids. Trimming took off 0 bases at V and 7 bases at J, with 16 bases between the two ends. The CDR3 DNA reads as TGCGCCAGCAGCCAAGATCCGGCGGCTTCTGCGAACACCATATATTTT. Amino acid sequence: CASSQDPAASANTIYF.

This chain uses TRBV7-8 with TRBJ2-5; 8 positions agree with TRBD2. The trim removed 1 base at V and 4 bases at J, leaving 5 bases unmatched. Germline V gene data show CDR1 as SGHVS and CDR2 as FQNEAQ. The CDR3 covers 15 residues. The CDR3 DNA follows: TGTGCCAGCAGCTTAGGGAGGACTAGCAGAGAGACCCAGTACTTC. Translation gives CASSLGRTSRETQYF.

The chain couples TRBV18 to TRBJ2-4; 9 bases are shared with TRBD2. The CDR3 spans 16 residues. Germline V lookup: CDR1 KGHSH, CDR2 LQKENI. Trimming at V came to 4 bases and at J to 0 bases, leaving 4 bases not matched to a gene. The chain's CDR3 is CASSQTSGLAKNIQYF. DNA of the CDR3: TGTGCCAGCTCACAGACTAGCGGACTAGCCAAAAACATTCAGTACTTC.

The chain couples TRBV7-2 to TRBJ1-1, with unresolved D. The germline V and J ends were trimmed by 2 bases and 0 bases, with 7 bases remaining between them. Germline assignment: CDR1 SGHTA and CDR2 FQGNSA. The CDR3 length is 14 residues. Written as DNA, the CDR3 is TGTGCCAGCAGCTTAACAGATGTGAACACTGAAGCTTTCTTT. Protein product: CASSLTDVNTEAFF.

This clone was recorded once. The chain has TRBV7-2 and TRBJ1-5, with D possibly TRBD1 on 5 matching bases. The CDR3 extends over 14 amino acids. From germline, CDR1 is SGHTA and CDR2 FQGNSA. V was pared by 5 bases and J by 2 bases, with 10 bases between. CDR3 protein: CASSRSGGNQPQHF. Written as DNA, the CDR3 is TGTGCCAGCAGCCGCTCGGGGGGCAATCAGCCCCAGCATTTT.

This sequence joins TRBV28 and TRBJ2-2, with D possibly TRBD2 on 6 matching bases. Trimming removed 0 bases at V and 3 bases at J, with 14 bases between. The CDR3 length is 17 residues. Germline V gene sequence: CDR1 MDHEN, CDR2 SYDVKM. CDR3 DNA: TGTGCCAGCAGTTTATGGGGGAGGCGTTGGTACACCGGGGAGCTGTTTTTT. This codes for CASSLWGRRWYTGELFF.

V gene TRBV7-2 combines with J gene TRBJ2-4; the D is unclear. Germline V gene data show CDR1 as SGHTA and CDR2 as FQGNSA. CDR3 length equals 13 residues. Trimming shortened V by 3 bases and J by 5 bases, and 8 bases separated the two germline ends. The CDR3 loop reads CASSFPFQNIQYF. CDR3 DNA sequence: TGTGCCAGCAGCTTCCCGTTCCAAAACATTCAGTACTTC.

This chain joins TRBV18 and TRBJ2-3, with 9 bases fitting TRBD2. The CDR3 extends over 16 amino acids. J gave up 3 bases and V 2 bases, and 6 bases lay outside the gene matches. Germline lookup yields CDR1 KGHSH and CDR2 LQKENI. The CDR3 DNA follows: TGTGCCAGCTCACCATTGGTAGCGGGAGAAACAGATACGCAGTATTTT. It translates to CASSPLVAGETDTQYF. Filled out from reference TRBV18 and TRBJ2-3, the complete variable domain reads NAGVMQNPRHLVRRRGQEARLRCSPMKGHSHVYWYRQLPEEGLKFMVYLQKENIIDESGMPKERFSAEFPKEGPSILRIQQVVRGDSAAYFCASSPLVAGETDTQYFGPGTRLTVL.

The chain is built from TRBV28 and TRBJ1-5; 7 positions agree with TRBD1. The germline V gene has CDR1 MDHEN and CDR2 SYDVKM. This CDR3 comprises 15 residues. Trimming took 6 bases from V and 4 from J; bases not matched to a gene: 9. CDR3 region: CASSLPTGKNQPQHF. The CDR3 coding sequence is TGTGCCAGCAGCCTACCGACAGGGAAAAATCAGCCCCAGCATTTT. The full variable domain, with the rest looked up from reference TRBV28 and TRBJ1-5, is DVKVTQSSRYLVKRTGEKVFLECVQDMDHENMFWYRQDPGLGLRLIYFSYDVKMKEKGDIPEGYSVSREKKERFSLILESASTNQTSMYLCASSLPTGKNQPQHFGDGTRLSIL.

The chain carries TRBV7-3 and TRBJ2-7; the D gene is possibly TRBD2 (5 bases). The CDR3 is 13 amino acids. V gave up 5 bases and J gave up 5 bases, with 13 bases separating them. CDR1 is SGHTA, CDR2 FQGTGA, per germline. In DNA form, the CDR3 reads TGTGCCAGCAGCCCGGGGAGAGGTCACGAGCAGTACTTC. Translating gives CASSPGRGHEQYF.

The sample holds a few counts of this clone. This chain joins TRBV3-1 (or the pseudogene TRBV3-2) and TRBJ2-6; TRBD2 matches 7 bases. The germline gives CDR1 LGHDT, CDR2 YNNKEL (reference sequence). V trimming: 3 bases; J trimming: 6 bases; junction bases outside the gene matches: 2. The CDR3 has 14 residues. The CDR3 is CASSQREKANVLTF. The CDR3 bases are TGTGCCAGCAGCCAGCGGGAGAAGGCCAACGTCCTGACTTTC.

This clone was seen a few times. V usage is TRBV2 and J usage is TRBJ2-2; perhaps TRBD2 as D (6 bases). Germline V lookup: CDR1 SNHLY, CDR2 FYNNEI. The CDR3 is 14 amino acids. Between the trimmed V and J ends, which lost 7 bases and 5 bases, there was a span of 14 bases. The CDR3, as DNA: TGTGCCAGCACAAGACGGGGGACGACCGGGGAGCTGTTTTTT. Its protein is CASTRRGTTGELFF.

The genes are TRBV4-2 and TRBJ1-3, with D possibly being TRBD1 (6 bases). This CDR3 is 17 amino acids long. Germline CDR1 and CDR2: LGHNA and YNFKEQ. V lost 0 bases, J lost 2 bases, and 14 bases lay in between. The CDR3 DNA reads as TGTGCCAGCAGCCAAGATCATCACAGGGAGCCTGGAAACACCATATATTTT. Its protein is CASSQDHHREPGNTIYF.

The J gene is TRBJ2-7, the V gene TRBV6-5, with 7 bases fitting TRBD2. The germline gives CDR1 MNHEY, CDR2 SVGAGI. Unmatched junction bases numbered 8, after V lost 6 bases and J lost 0 bases. The CDR3 sequence is 15 residues long. The CDR3 sequence: CASSPRRESSYEQYF. CDR3 coding DNA: TGTGCCAGCAGCCCCCGGCGGGAGAGCTCCTACGAGCAGTACTTC.

The chain is built from TRBV5-1 and TRBJ2-7; 7 nucleotides align to TRBD1. The germline V gene has CDR1 SGHRS and CDR2 YFSETQ. The CDR3 loop spans 16 amino acids. The V gene end was trimmed by 3 bases and the J gene end by 1 base; junction bases not matched to a gene: 10. The CDR3 DNA reads TGCGCCAGCAGCTCAGAAACGGGACAGCCGTCCTACGAGCAGTACTTC. It codes for CASSSETGQPSYEQYF.

A few counts support this clone. The V and J genes are TRBV5-1 and TRBJ2-5, with 7 positions matching TRBD1. CDR3 size: 14 residues. Germline V gene data show CDR1 as SGHRS and CDR2 as YFSETQ. The trim removed 4 bases at V and 2 bases at J, leaving 5 bases unmatched. The DNA of the CDR3 is TGCGCCAGCAGCCAGGGACAGCCTCAAGAGACCCAGTACTTC. Translation gives CASSQGQPQETQYF. Based on the CDR3 plus reference TRBV5-1 and TRBJ2-5, the full variable domain is KAGVTQTPRYLIKTRGQQVTLSCSPISGHRSVSWYQQTPGQGLQFLFEYFSETQRNKGNFPGRFSGRQFSNSRSEMNVSTLELGDSALYLCASSQGQPQETQYFGPGTRLLVL.

The chain joins TRBV28 to TRBJ2-7; D not certain. CDR3 length: 14 residues. The V and J ends lost 3 bases and 0 bases respectively, with 9 bases between them. The germline V gene has CDR1 MDHEN and CDR2 SYDVKM. CDR3 in DNA: TGTGCCAGCAGTTTTGAACAGACCTCCTACGAGCAGTACTTC. Translating it yields CASSFEQTSYEQYF.

The chain recombines TRBV6-5 with TRBJ2-7; 10 nucleotides match TRBD1. The germline CDR1 and CDR2 sequences are MNHEY and SVGAGI. The CDR3 is made up of 15 amino acids. V lost 2 bases and J lost 3; bases outside the gene matches: 4. CDR3 DNA: TGTGCCAGCAGTTACGCCGGGACAGGGGTCTACGAGCAGTACTTC. It is translated as CASSYAGTGVYEQYF.

The V call is TRBV28, the J call TRBJ2-2, with 8 bases identical to TRBD2. CDR3 length equals 17 residues. V was clipped by 3 bases and J by 4 bases; unmatched bases: 10. Looked up from germline, CDR1 is MDHEN and CDR2 is SYDVKM. Here the CDR3 reads CASSFPDGGAVTGELFF. As DNA, the CDR3 is TGTGCCAGCAGTTTTCCCGACGGGGGGGCTGTCACCGGGGAGCTGTTTTTT. The full variable domain, its missing parts supplied by reference TRBV28 and TRBJ2-2, is DVKVTQSSRYLVKRTGEKVFLECVQDMDHENMFWYRQDPGLGLRLIYFSYDVKMKEKGDIPEGYSVSREKKERFSLILESASTNQTSMYLCASSFPDGGAVTGELFFGEGSRLTVL.

The chain joins TRBV19 to TRBJ1-2, with D uncertain. The CDR3 runs to 13 residues. Germline lookup yields CDR1 LNHDA and CDR2 SQIVND (reference sequence). Trimming shortened V by 7 bases and J by 2 bases, and 11 bases separated the two germline ends. CDR3 protein: CASTDTGNYGYTF. CDR3 coding DNA: TGTGCCAGTACCGATACGGGGAACTATGGCTACACCTTC.

This rearrangement joins TRBV6-2 or TRBV6-3 to TRBJ1-5; TRBD1 matches at 9 bases. Trimming cost V 2 bases and J 7 bases; bases outside gene matches: 3. CDR1 is MNHEY, CDR2 SVGEGT, per germline. This CDR3 has 14 residues. The CDR3 DNA reads as TGTGCCAGCAGTTACACGACAGGGGGGCAGCCCCAGCATTTT. This gives the protein CASSYTTGGQPQHF.

The chain couples TRBV9 to TRBJ2-5; 10 bases match TRBD2. This CDR3 has 17 residues. The germline V gene encodes CDR1 SGDLS and CDR2 YYNGEE. Unmatched junction bases numbered 15, after V lost 5 bases and J lost 5 bases. CDR3 DNA: TGTGCCAGCAGTGCAGTCCCCATTAGCGGGGGGTGGGAGACCCAGTACTTC. Translated: CASSAVPISGGWETQYF.